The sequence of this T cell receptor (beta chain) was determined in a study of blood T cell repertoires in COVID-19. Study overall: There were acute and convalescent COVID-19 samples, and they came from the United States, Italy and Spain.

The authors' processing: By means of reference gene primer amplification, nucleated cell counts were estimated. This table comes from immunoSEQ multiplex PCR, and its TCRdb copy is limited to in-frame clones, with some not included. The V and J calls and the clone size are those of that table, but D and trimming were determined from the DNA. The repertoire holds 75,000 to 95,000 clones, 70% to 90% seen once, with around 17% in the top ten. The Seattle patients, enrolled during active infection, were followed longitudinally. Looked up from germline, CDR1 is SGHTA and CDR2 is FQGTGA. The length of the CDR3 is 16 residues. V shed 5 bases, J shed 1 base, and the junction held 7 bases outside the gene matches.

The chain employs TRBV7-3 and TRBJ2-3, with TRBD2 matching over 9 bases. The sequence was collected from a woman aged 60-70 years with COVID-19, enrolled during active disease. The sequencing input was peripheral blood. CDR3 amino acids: CASSENRLAGTDTQYF. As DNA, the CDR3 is TGTGCCAGCAGCGAAAACCGACTAGCGGGCACAGATACGCAGTATTTT.